The 8 T cell receptor beta chains in this list originate from one sample, sequenced in a study of response to subunit inactivated influenza vaccine. TCRdb fed the RT-PCR reads into MiXCR, producing one record per CDR3 protein. The repertoire holds more than 400,000 distinct CDR3 sequences, with 11% as singletons. This material consisted of PBMCs from blood, taken about 40 days after vaccination. These receptors originate from a man in his forties or fifties who received an inactivated influenza vaccine.

This clonotype was seen ten or more times. This rearrangement joins TRBV20-1 to TRBJ2-1, with D possibly matching TRBD2 (5 bases). With 0 bases removed from V and 0 bases from J, the gap between germline ends came to 12 bases. From germline, CDR1 is DFQATT and CDR2 SNEGSKA (reference sequence). This CDR3 contains 16 residues. Here the CDR3 reads CSARDVGGRSYNEQFF. CDR3 DNA: TGCAGTGCTAGAGATGTTGGAGGACGCTCCTACAATGAGCAGTTCTTC.

The chain employs TRBV4-2 and TRBJ2-3; TRBD2 is a possible D gene (7 bases). The CDR3 length is 17 residues. Germline values: CDR1 LGHNA, CDR2 YNFKEQ. Trimming removed 0 bases at V and 2 bases at J, with 15 bases between. The CDR3 protein is CASSQDGGGLYTDTQYF. As DNA, the CDR3 is TGTGCCAGCAGCCAAGATGGGGGGGGCCTATACACAGATACGCAGTATTTT.

This sequence joins TRBV4-1 and TRBJ1-1; D might be TRBD1 (5 bases). CDR1 and CDR2 from the germline V gene are MGHRA and YSYEKL. V lost 0 bases to trimming and J lost 4 bases, with 12 bases between them. The CDR3 extends over 15 amino acids. CDR3 amino acids: CASSQDGRGGTEAFF. In DNA, the CDR3 is TGCGCCAGCAGCCAAGATGGTAGGGGAGGCACTGAAGCTTTCTTT.

There are many counts of this clonotype. The chain carries TRBV7-2 and TRBJ1-2, with 11 nucleotides matching TRBD1. Losses at the gene ends were 5 bases for V and 7 bases for J; bases not matched to a gene: 9. The CDR3 is 15 amino acids. Per germline, CDR1 SGHTA and CDR2 FQGNSA. This chain's CDR3 is CASSANTGTGGGYTF. DNA of the CDR3: TGTGCCAGCAGCGCAAACACCGGGACAGGGGGTGGCTACACCTTC.

V and J are TRBV28 and TRBJ2-3; D gene ambiguous. The germline V gene encodes CDR1 MDHEN and CDR2 SYDVKM. This CDR3 comprises 11 residues. V lost 5 bases and J lost 6, with 6 bases in between. The chain's CDR3 is CASSQDDTQYF. The CDR3 DNA is TGTGCCAGCAGTCAGGATGATACGCAGTATTTT.

There are many counts of this clonotype. The V call is TRBV6-1, the J call TRBJ2-7; weak D call: TRBD1 (6 bases). CDR1 MNHNS and CDR2 SASEGT come from the germline V gene. The CDR3 has 13 residues. Trimming cost V 9 bases and J 2 bases, with 14 bases left between them. The DNA of the CDR3 is TGTGCCAGTTGGGGGCCGGCCCCCTACGAGCAGTACTTC. It encodes CASWGPAPYEQYF.

This sequence joins TRBV7-2 and TRBJ2-5; 7 nucleotides agree with TRBD1. The CDR3 extends over 16 amino acids. The V gene's germline CDR1 is SGHTA and CDR2 FQGNSA. V shed 5 bases and J 2 bases; nucleotides not matched to a gene: 11. The CDR3, as DNA: TGTGCCAGCAGCCTCCCCCAGGGGGTCAATCAAGAGACCCAGTACTTC. Amino acid sequence: CASSLPQGVNQETQYF.

The V gene is TRBV3-1, the J gene TRBJ1-1; a weak D match, TRBD1 (6 bases). Germline V gene lookup returns CDR1 LGHDT and CDR2 YNNKEL (reference sequence). The CDR3 totals 13 residues. The V end was cut by 6 bases, the J end by 2 bases, with 10 bases between. CDR3 sequence (DNA): TGTGCCAGCAGACAGGGTGGTAACACTGAAGCTTTCTTT. Protein product: CASRQGGNTEAFF. The full variable domain, its missing parts supplied by reference TRBV3-1 and TRBJ1-1, is DTAVSQTPKYLVTQMGNDKSIKCEQNLGHDTMYWYKQDSKKFLKIMFSYNNKELIINETVPNRFSPKSPDKAHLNLHINSLELGDSAVYFCASRQGGNTEAFFGQGTRLTVV.